What follows describes a single T cell receptor beta chain. The sample comes from a study of blood T cell repertoires in COVID-19. Study as a whole: COVID-19 samples from acute and convalescent phases originated in the United States, Italy and Spain. T cells, B-cell-depleted T cells, or PBMCs supplied cDNA or gDNA.

This CDR3 has 13 amino acids. The germline gives CDR1 LGHNA, CDR2 YSLEER. V trimming: 4 bases; J trimming: 9 bases; junction bases outside the gene matches: 5. Some clones are missing from TCRdb's copy, which holds only in-frame ones; the method was immunoSEQ multiplex PCR. The data hold tens of thousands of clones, with 70% to 90% observed a single time. This clonotype originated in a human donor in a cohort sampled during active COVID-19. The chain carries TRBV4-3 and TRBJ2-1, with 8 bases lining up with TRBD1. Sample: peripheral blood. This CDR3 is CASSRQGSGEQFF. The DNA of the CDR3 is TGCGCCAGCAGCCGACAGGGGAGCGGTGAGCAGTTCTTC.